This T cell receptor beta chain was identified during a study of blood T cell repertoires in COVID-19. Study background: PBMCs, B-cell-depleted T cells, or T cells were the source of the cDNA or gDNA that made up the material.

In germline, CDR1 is LNHDA, CDR2 SQIVND (reference sequence). V lost 7 bases, J lost 6 bases, and 12 bases stayed unmatched. The CDR3 consists of 15 residues. Authors' data handling: Quantification of nucleated cells was approximated via reference gene primer amplification. The data were produced by immunoSEQ multiplex PCR, yet TCRdb's version contains in-frame clones alone and is incomplete. V, J and clone size are those of that table, while D and trimming were read from the DNA. Of 25,000 to 30,000 clones listed, about 85% were seen once; the top ten hold under 30%. The TCR comes from a human donor in a cohort sampled during active COVID-19. The sample was peripheral blood. The chain recombines TRBV19 with TRBJ1-1; 9 bases map to TRBD1. In DNA, the CDR3 is TGTGCCAGTAAGGGACAGGGACCCCTGAGGGCTGAAGCTTTCTTT. This encodes CASKGQGPLRAEAFF.